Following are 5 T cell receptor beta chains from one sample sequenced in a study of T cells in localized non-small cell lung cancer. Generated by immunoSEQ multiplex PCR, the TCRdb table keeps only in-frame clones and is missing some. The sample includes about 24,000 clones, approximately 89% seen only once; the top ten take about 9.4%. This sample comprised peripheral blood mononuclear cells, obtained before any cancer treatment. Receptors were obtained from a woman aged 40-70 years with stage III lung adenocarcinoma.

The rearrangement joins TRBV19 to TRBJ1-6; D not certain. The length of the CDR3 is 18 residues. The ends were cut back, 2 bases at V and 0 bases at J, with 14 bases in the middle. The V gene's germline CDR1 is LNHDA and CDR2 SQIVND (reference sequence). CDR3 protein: CASSIIPGGSSYNSPLHF. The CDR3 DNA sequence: TGTGCCAGTAGTATAATCCCAGGCGGGAGCTCCTATAATTCACCCCTCCACTTT.

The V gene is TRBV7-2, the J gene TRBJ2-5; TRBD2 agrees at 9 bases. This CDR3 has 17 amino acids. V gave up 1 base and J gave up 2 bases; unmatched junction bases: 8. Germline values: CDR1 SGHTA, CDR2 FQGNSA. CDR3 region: CASSLGPLAGLQETQYF. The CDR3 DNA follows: TGTGCCAGCAGCTTAGGCCCTCTAGCGGGGCTTCAAGAGACCCAGTACTTC.

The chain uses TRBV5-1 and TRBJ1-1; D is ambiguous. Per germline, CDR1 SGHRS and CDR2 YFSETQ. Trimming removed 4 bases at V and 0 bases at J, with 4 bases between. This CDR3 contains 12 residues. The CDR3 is CASSDMNTEAFF. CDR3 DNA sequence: TGCGCCAGCAGCGACATGAACACTGAAGCTTTCTTT.

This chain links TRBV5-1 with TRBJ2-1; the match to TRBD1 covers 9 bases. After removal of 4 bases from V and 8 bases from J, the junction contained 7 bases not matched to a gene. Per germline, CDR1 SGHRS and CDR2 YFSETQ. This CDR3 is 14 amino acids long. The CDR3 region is CASSAGTGWYEQFF. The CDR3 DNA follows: TGCGCCAGCAGCGCCGGGACAGGGTGGTATGAGCAGTTCTTC. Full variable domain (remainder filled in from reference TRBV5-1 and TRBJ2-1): KAGVTQTPRYLIKTRGQQVTLSCSPISGHRSVSWYQQTPGQGLQFLFEYFSETQRNKGNFPGRFSGRQFSNSRSEMNVSTLELGDSALYLCASSAGTGWYEQFFGPGTRLTVL.

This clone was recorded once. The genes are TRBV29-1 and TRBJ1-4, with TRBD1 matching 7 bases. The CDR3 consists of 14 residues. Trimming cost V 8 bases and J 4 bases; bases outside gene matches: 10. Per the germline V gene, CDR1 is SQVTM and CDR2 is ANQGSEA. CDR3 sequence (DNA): TGCAGCCCAGATGTGACAGGGCTTAATGAAAAACTGTTTTTT. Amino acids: CSPDVTGLNEKLFF.